The text below deals with one T cell receptor beta chain. As yet, its antigen is unknown. Clones were read by immunoSEQ multiplex PCR, and TCRdb kept only the in-frame ones, dropping some. The sample lists millions of clones; 85% to 95% were seen once. The record originates from a study of shared clonotypes between healthy human individuals. Looking at the study overall: Each donor's CD4 naive and CD4 memory cells filled three plates apiece, CD8 naive two, and CD8 memory one. Study-wide results and limits: The study generally estimated greater richness for naive than memory subsets.

CDR3 length: 15 residues. Germline CDR1 is LNHDA and CDR2 is SQIVND (reference sequence). V was cut by 5 bases and J by 2 bases, with 16 bases left in between. CD8 cells classed as naive were CD45RO-negative and positively selected for CCR7, excluding terminally differentiated effector memory CD45RA+ cells. Donors were healthy HIV-negative adults without recently reported acute infections or vaccinations. The TCR sequence derives from a man in his late teens or twenties in good health. Some clones in this sample may be carry-over from other donors' samples. The sequenced sample was naive CD8+ T cells from PBMCs. The chain links TRBV19 to TRBJ2-7; D is perhaps TRBD2 (5 bases). CDR3: CASSFALERPYEQYF. The CDR3 DNA reads TGTGCCAGTAGTTTTGCGCTGGAGCGGCCCTACGAGCAGTACTTC.